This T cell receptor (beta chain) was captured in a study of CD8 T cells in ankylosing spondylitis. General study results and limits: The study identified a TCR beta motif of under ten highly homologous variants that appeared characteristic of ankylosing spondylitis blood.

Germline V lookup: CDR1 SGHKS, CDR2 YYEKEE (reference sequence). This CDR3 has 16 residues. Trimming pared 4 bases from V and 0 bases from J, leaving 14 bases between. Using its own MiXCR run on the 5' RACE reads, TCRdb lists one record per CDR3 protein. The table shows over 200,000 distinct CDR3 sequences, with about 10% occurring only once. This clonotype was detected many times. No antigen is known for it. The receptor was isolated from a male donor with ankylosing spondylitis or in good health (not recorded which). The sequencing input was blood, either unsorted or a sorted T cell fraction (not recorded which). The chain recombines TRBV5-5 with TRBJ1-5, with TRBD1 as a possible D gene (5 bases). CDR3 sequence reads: CASSRQGDRSNQPQHF. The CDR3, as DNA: TGTGCCAGCAGCCGTCAGGGTGATCGTAGCAATCAGCCCCAGCATTTT.